This T cell receptor beta chain was captured in a study of blood T cell repertoires in COVID-19. The V end was cut by 0 bases, the J end by 9 bases, with 6 bases between. This CDR3 is 13 amino acids long. Per the original methods: Amplification of reference gene primers provided the estimated nucleated cell counts. The table came from immunoSEQ multiplex PCR; TCRdb's copy has only in-frame clones and leaves some out. The DNA gave D and trimming, while V, J and clone size come from that table. In the table there are 100,000 or so clones, around four fifths of which are singletons. The receptor was isolated from a woman in her sixties or seventies with acute or convalescent COVID-19. The chain uses TRBV23-1 and TRBJ1-6; D gene unclear. TRBV23-1 has ORF status, its function being uncertain. The sequenced sample consisted of peripheral blood. DNA of the CDR3: TGCGCCAGCAGTCAATCTCGGGGTTCACCCCTCCACTTT. Amino acid sequence: CASSQSRGSPLHF.